This T cell receptor beta chain was sequenced for a study of shared clonotypes between healthy human individuals. For the study at large: Donor ages ranged 18 to 49 years: a couple of women, a few men.

TCRdb's copy holds only in-frame clones and misses some; the assay was immunoSEQ multiplex PCR. The profile shows about 590,000 clones, roughly 95% of them singletons. Trimming cost V 2 bases and J 5 bases, with 13 bases left between them. Germline V CDR1 and CDR2: SGHAT, FQNNGV. CDR3 length: 14 amino acids. CD45RO-negative, CCR7-selected cells formed the naive CD8 fraction, which excluded terminally differentiated effector memory CD45RA+ cells. The material sequenced was naive CD8+ T cells sorted from blood. The receptor was derived from a woman in her twenties or thirties in good health. The rearrangement joins TRBV11-2 to TRBJ2-7, with D hard to call. The DNA for the CDR3 is TGTGCCAGCAGCTTATACGTTGGGCCCCACGAGCAGTACTTC. It specifies CASSLYVGPHEQYF.